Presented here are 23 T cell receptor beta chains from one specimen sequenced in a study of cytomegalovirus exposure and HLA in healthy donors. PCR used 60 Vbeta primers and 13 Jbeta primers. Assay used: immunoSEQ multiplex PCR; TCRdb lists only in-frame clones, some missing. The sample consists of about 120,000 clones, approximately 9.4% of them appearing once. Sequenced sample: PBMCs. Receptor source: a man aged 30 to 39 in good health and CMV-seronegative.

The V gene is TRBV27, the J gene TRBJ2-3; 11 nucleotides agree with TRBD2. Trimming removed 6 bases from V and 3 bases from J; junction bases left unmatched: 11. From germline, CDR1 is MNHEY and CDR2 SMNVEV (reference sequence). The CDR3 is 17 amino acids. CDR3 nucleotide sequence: TGTGCCAGCAGCCTCACCCCTCGACTAGCGGGGACAGATACGCAGTATTTT. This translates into CASSLTPRLAGTDTQYF.

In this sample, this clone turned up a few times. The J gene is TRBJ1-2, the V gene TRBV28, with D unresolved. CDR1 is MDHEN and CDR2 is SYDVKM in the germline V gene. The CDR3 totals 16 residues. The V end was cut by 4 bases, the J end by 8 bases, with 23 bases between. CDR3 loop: CASSSPGNYYVGGYTF. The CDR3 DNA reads TGTGCCAGCAGTTCACCCGGGAACTACTATGTCGGAGGCTACACCTTC.

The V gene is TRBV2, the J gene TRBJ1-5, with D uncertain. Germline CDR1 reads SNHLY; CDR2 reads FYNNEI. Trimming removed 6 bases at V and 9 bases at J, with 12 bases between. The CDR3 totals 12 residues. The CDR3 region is CASSLGSGPQHF. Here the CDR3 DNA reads TGTGCCAGCAGCCTAGGATCGGGGCCCCAGCATTTT.

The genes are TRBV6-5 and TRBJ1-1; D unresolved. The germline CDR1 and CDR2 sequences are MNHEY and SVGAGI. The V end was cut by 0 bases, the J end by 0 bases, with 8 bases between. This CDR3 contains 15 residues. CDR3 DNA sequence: TGTGCCAGCAGTTACTCCGGAGGATTGAACACTGAAGCTTTCTTT. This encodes CASSYSGGLNTEAFF.

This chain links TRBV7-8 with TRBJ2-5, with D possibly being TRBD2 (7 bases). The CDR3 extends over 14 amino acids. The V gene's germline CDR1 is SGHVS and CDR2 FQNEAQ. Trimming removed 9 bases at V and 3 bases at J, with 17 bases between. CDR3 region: CASRRGLAEETQYF. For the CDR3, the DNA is TGTGCCAGTCGCCGGGGGCTAGCGGAAGAGACCCAGTACTTC.

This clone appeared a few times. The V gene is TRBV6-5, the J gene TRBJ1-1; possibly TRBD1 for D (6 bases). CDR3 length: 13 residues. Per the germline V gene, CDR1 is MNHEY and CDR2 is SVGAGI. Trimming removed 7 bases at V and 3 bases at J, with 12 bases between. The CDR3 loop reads CASTDAGDTEAFF. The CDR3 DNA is TGTGCCAGCACCGACGCAGGGGACACTGAAGCTTTCTTT.

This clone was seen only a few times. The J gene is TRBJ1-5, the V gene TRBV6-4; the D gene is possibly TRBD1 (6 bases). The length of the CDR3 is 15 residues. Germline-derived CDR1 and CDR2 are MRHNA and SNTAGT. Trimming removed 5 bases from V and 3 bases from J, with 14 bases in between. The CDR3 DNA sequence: TGTGCCAGCAGTTCCAGGGGATCCGCCAATCAGCCCCAGCATTTT. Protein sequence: CASSSRGSANQPQHF.

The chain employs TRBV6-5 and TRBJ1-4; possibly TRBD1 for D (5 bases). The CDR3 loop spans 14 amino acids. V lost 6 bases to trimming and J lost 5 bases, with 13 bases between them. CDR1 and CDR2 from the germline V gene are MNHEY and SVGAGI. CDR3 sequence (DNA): TGTGCCAGCAGCCGGACTGGGGGGAATGAAAAACTGTTTTTT. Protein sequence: CASSRTGGNEKLFF.

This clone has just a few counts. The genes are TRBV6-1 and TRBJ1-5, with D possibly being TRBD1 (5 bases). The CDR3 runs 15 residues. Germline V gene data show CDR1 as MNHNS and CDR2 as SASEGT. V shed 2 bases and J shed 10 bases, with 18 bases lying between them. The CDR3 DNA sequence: TGTGCCAGCAGTGAAACTCGGGCCGGGGGGTCTCCCCAGCATTTT. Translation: CASSETRAGGSPQHF.

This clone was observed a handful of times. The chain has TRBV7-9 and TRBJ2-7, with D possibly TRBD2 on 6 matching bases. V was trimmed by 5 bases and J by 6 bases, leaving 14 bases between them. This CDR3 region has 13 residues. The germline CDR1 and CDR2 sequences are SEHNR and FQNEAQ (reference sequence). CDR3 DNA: TGTGCCAGCAGCGGCGGGACTGCGCTCGAGCAGTACTTC. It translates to CASSGGTALEQYF. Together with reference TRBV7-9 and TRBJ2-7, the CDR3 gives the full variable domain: DTGVSQNPRHKITKRGQNVTFRCDPISEHNRLYWYRQTLGQGPEFLTYFQNEAQLEKSRLLSDRFSAERPKGSFSTLEIQRTEQGDSAMYLCASSGGTALEQYFGPGTRLTVT.

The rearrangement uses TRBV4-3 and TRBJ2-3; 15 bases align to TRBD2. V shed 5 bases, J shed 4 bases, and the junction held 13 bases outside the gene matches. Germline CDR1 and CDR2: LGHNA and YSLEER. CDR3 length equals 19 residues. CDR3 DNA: TGCGCCAGCAGCAAGCATCGGACTAGCGGGGGGGCCGAGGCAGATACGCAGTATTTT. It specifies CASSKHRTSGGAEADTQYF.

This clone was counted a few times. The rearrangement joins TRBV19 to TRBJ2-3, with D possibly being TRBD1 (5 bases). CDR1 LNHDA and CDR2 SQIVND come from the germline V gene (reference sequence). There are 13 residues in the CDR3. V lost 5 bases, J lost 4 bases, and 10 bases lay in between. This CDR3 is CASSEQAPDTQYF. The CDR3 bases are TGTGCCAGTAGTGAACAGGCTCCAGATACGCAGTATTTT.

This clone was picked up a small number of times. In nucleotides, the CDR3 is TGCAGCGTTGTGGCGATGACAGGGGTCCACGAGCAGTACTTC. Amino acid sequence: CSVVAMTGVHEQYF. V and J are TRBV29-1 and TRBJ2-7; 8 bases fit TRBD1. Germline loops: CDR1 SQVTM, CDR2 ANQGSEA. The V gene end was trimmed by 4 bases and the J gene end by 5 bases; junction bases not matched to a gene: 10. CDR3 length: 14 amino acids.

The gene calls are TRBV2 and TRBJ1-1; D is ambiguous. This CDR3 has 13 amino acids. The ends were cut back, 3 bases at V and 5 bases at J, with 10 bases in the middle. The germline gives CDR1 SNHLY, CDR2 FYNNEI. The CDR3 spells CASSDRVGTEAFF. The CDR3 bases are TGTGCCAGCAGTGACCGGGTTGGGACTGAAGCTTTCTTT.

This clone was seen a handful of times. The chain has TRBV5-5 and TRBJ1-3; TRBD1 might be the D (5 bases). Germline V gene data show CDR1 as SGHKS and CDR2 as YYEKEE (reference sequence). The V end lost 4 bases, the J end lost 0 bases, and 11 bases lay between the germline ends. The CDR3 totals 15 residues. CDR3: CASSPWTSSGNTIYF. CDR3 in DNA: TGTGCCAGCAGCCCCTGGACAAGCTCTGGAAACACCATATATTTT. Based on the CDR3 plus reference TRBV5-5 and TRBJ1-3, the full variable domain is DAGVTQSPTHLIKTRGQQVTLRCSPISGHKSVSWYQQVLGQGPQFIFQYYEKEERGRGNFPDRFSARQFPNYSSELNVNALLLGDSALYLCASSPWTSSGNTIYFGEGSWLTVV.

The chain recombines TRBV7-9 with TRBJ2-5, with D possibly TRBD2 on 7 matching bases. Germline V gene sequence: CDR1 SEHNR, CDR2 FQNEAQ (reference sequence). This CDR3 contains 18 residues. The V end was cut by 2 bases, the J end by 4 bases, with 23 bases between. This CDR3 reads CASSLTLGGRTHRETQYF. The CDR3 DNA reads TGTGCCAGCAGCTTAACGCTCGGGGGGCGTACCCATAGAGAGACCCAGTACTTC.

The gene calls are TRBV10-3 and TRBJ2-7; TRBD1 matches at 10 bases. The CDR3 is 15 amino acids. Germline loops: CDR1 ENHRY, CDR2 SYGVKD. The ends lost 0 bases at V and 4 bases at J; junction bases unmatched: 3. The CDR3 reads CAISESGTGVYEQYF. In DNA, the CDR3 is TGTGCCATCAGTGAGTCCGGGACAGGGGTATACGAGCAGTACTTC.

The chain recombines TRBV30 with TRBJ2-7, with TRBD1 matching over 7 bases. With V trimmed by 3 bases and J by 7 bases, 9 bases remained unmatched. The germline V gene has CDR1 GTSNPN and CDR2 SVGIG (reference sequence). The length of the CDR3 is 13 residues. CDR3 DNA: TGTGCCTGGAGCCTCCAGGGGGTCGGGGAGCAGTACTTC. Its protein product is CAWSLQGVGEQYF.

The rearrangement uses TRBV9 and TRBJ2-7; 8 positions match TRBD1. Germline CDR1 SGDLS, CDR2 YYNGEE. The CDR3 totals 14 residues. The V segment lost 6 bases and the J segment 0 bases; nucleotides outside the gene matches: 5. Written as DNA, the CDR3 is TGTGCCAGCACCTCCGGGACAGGCTCCTACGAGCAGTACTTC. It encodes CASTSGTGSYEQYF.

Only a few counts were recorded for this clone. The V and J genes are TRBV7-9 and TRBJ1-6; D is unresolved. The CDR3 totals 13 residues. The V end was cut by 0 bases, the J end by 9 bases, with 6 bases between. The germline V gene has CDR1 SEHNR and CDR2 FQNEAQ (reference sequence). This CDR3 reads CASSLAASSPLHF. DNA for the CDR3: TGTGCCAGCAGCTTAGCCGCGAGTTCACCCCTCCACTTT.

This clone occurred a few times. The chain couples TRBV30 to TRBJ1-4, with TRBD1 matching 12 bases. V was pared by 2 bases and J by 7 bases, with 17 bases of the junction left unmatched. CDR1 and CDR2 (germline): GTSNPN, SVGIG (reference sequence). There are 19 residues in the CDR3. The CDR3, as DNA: TGTGCCTGGAGTTTAAGCTTCCGGGACAGGGGGCTCAGAGGTGAAAAACTGTTTTTT. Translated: CAWSLSFRDRGLRGEKLFF.

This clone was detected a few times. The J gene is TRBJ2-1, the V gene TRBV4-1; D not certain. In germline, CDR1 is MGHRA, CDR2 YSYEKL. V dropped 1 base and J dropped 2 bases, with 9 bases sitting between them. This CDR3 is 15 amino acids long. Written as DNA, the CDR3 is TGCGCCAGCAGCCAAGGGTTAGCCACCTACAATGAGCAGTTCTTC. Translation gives CASSQGLATYNEQFF.

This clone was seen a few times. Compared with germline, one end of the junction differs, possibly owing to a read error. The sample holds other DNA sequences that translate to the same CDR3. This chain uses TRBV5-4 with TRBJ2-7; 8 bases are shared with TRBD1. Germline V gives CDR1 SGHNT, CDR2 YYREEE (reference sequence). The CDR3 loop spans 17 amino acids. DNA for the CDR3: TGTGCCAGCAGCTCTCTAGATTTGACAGGGGACTCATACGAGAAGTACTTC. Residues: CASSSLDLTGDSYEKYF. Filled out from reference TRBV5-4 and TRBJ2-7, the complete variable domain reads ETGVTQSPTHLIKTRGQQVTLRCSSQSGHNTVSWYQQALGQGPQFIFQYYREEENGRGNFPPRFSGLQFPNYSSELNVNALELDDSALYLCASSSLDLTGDSYEKYFGPGTRLTVT.